Listed below are T cell receptor beta chains from one sample, sequenced in a study of glioma-infiltrating T cells. Each CDR3 protein gets one entry after TCRdb re-called the multiplex PCR reads with MiXCR. The sample has 100,000 to 150,000 distinct CDR3 sequences; roughly 24% are singletons. Specimen: glioma tissue, nonneoplastic brain tissue, or PBMCs (not recorded which). The source of these receptors is a human donor with low-grade glioma or glioblastoma, undergoing nonglioma brain surgery, or in good health (not recorded which). Each CDR3 is given with its conserved first and last residue. Fields, in order: clone size, D gene, V gene, J gene, CDR3 protein, CDR3 DNA. D genes are given only for firm matches. Size values are once, few and many counts, or a class for expanded clones, and some rows have none.

abundance: NA
d_gene: NA
v_gene: TRBV20-1
j_gene: TRBJ2-3
CDR3aa: CSARGSGRGTTDTQYF
CDR3nt: TGCAGTGCTAGAGGATCCGGACGGGGAACCACAGATACGCAGTATTTT

abundance: NA
d_gene: NA
v_gene: TRBV2
j_gene: TRBJ2-3
CDR3aa: CASSPTKGFTDTQYF
CDR3nt: TGTGCCAGCAGTCCCACAAAGGGCTTCACAGATACGCAGTATTTT

abundance: many
d_gene: TRBD1
v_gene: TRBV28
j_gene: TRBJ2-2
CDR3aa: CASSSYGFTGARNTGELFF
CDR3nt: TGTGCCAGCAGTTCGTACGGCTTCACAGGGGCGAGGAACACCGGGGAGCTGTTTTTT

abundance: many
d_gene: NA
v_gene: TRBV15
j_gene: TRBJ2-5
CDR3aa: CATSRDSLEETQYF
CDR3nt: TGTGCCACCAGCAGAGATTCACTGGAAGAGACCCAGTACTTC

abundance: many
d_gene: TRBD1
v_gene: TRBV7-3
j_gene: TRBJ2-5
CDR3aa: CASSVDREETQYF
CDR3nt: TGTGCCAGCAGCGTGGACAGGGAAGAGACCCAGTACTTC

abundance: NA
d_gene: TRBD2
v_gene: TRBV3-1
j_gene: TRBJ2-1
CDR3aa: CASSPPGLAIYNEQFF
CDR3nt: TGTGCCAGCAGCCCTCCCGGACTAGCGATCTACAATGAGCAGTTCTTC

abundance: many
d_gene: NA
v_gene: TRBV24-1
j_gene: TRBJ2-1
CDR3aa: CATSDWTEPYNEQFF
CDR3nt: TGTGCCACCAGTGACTGGACAGAACCGTACAATGAGCAGTTCTTC

abundance: many
d_gene: NA
v_gene: TRBV24-1
j_gene: TRBJ1-1
CDR3aa: CATSDLQGSNTEAFF
CDR3nt: TGTGCCACCAGTGATCTGCAGGGATCGAACACTGAAGCTTTCTTT

abundance: few
d_gene: NA
v_gene: TRBV7-2
j_gene: TRBJ1-6
CDR3aa: CASSLMAGMDSPLHF
CDR3nt: TGTGCCAGCAGCTTAATGGCAGGGATGGATTCACCCCTCCACTTT

abundance: many
d_gene: NA
v_gene: TRBV12-3/TRBV12-4
j_gene: TRBJ2-3
CDR3aa: CASSRTANTDTQYF
CDR3nt: TGTGCCAGCAGTCGAACAGCTAACACAGATACGCAGTATTTT

abundance: NA
d_gene: NA
v_gene: TRBV11-2
j_gene: TRBJ1-2
CDR3aa: CASRGRGYTF
CDR3nt: TGTGCGTCCAGGGGCCGTGGCTACACCTTC

abundance: NA
d_gene: TRBD2
v_gene: TRBV2
j_gene: TRBJ2-1
CDR3aa: CASITGLAAHNDQFF
CDR3nt: TGTGCCAGCATAACCGGGCTAGCGGCTCACAATGACCAGTTCTTC

abundance: many
d_gene: NA
v_gene: TRBV6-1
j_gene: TRBJ2-5
CDR3aa: CASSFSGSETQYF
CDR3nt: TGTGCCAGCAGTTTTAGTGGATCGGAGACCCAGTACTTC

abundance: NA
d_gene: TRBD2
v_gene: TRBV7-8
j_gene: TRBJ2-7
CDR3aa: CASSPQPGTSLRRGSYEQYF
CDR3nt: TGTGCCAGCAGCCCACAACCCGGGACTAGTTTACGACGCGGCTCTTACGAGCAGTACTTC

abundance: NA
d_gene: NA
v_gene: TRBV7-2
j_gene: TRBJ2-7
CDR3aa: CASSSAPVIYEQYF
CDR3nt: TGTGCCAGCAGCTCAGCTCCTGTGATCTACGAGCAGTACTTC

abundance: NA
d_gene: NA
v_gene: TRBV7-4
j_gene: TRBJ1-5
CDR3aa: CASSGGTEYSNQPQHF
CDR3nt: TGTGCCAGCAGCGGAGGGACGGAATATAGCAATCAGCCCCAGCATTTT

abundance: NA
d_gene: NA
v_gene: TRBV29-1
j_gene: TRBJ2-7
CDR3aa: CSVAVQGQGYEQYF
CDR3nt: TGCAGCGTTGCGGTGCAGGGCCAGGGCTACGAGCAGTACTTC

abundance: NA
d_gene: TRBD1
v_gene: TRBV5-4
j_gene: TRBJ2-1
CDR3aa: CASSSPGQASYNEQFF
CDR3nt: TGTGCCAGCAGCTCCCCTGGACAGGCGTCTTACAATGAGCAGTTCTTC

abundance: many
d_gene: NA
v_gene: TRBV7-2
j_gene: TRBJ2-7
CDR3aa: CASSLGGRRSYEQYF
CDR3nt: TGTGCCAGCAGCTTAGGTGGCCGTCGATCCTACGAGCAGTACTTC

abundance: many
d_gene: NA
v_gene: TRBV6-1
j_gene: TRBJ2-7
CDR3aa: CASSPPRDTSYEQYF
CDR3nt: TGTGCCAGCAGCCCCCCCCGGGACACATCCTACGAGCAGTACTTC

abundance: many
d_gene: TRBD2
v_gene: TRBV15
j_gene: TRBJ2-5
CDR3aa: CATSRAGTSGKETQYF
CDR3nt: TGTGCCACCAGCAGAGCGGGGACTAGCGGGAAAGAGACCCAGTACTTC

abundance: many
d_gene: TRBD2
v_gene: TRBV27
j_gene: TRBJ2-2
CDR3aa: CASTNPGLGTGELFF
CDR3nt: TGTGCCAGCACGAACCCGGGACTAGGCACCGGGGAGCTGTTTTTT

abundance: many
d_gene: TRBD2
v_gene: TRBV7-2
j_gene: TRBJ2-5
CDR3aa: CASSFGLAGPEKETQYF
CDR3nt: TGTGCCAGCAGCTTCGGACTAGCGGGACCAGAGAAGGAGACCCAGTACTTC

abundance: many
d_gene: TRBD2
v_gene: TRBV7-2
j_gene: TRBJ2-3
CDR3aa: CASSSQTSGRAGRTDTQYF
CDR3nt: TGTGCCAGCAGCAGCCAGACTAGCGGGAGGGCGGGGCGCACAGATACGCAGTATTTT

abundance: many
d_gene: TRBD2
v_gene: TRBV6-1
j_gene: TRBJ2-2
CDR3aa: CASTGTSGNANTGELFF
CDR3nt: TGTGCCAGCACCGGGACTAGCGGGAACGCGAACACCGGGGAGCTGTTTTTT

abundance: NA
d_gene: NA
v_gene: TRBV18
j_gene: TRBJ2-7
CDR3aa: CASSPSPYYKQYF
CDR3nt: TGTGCCAGCTCACCTTCCCCATACTACAAGCAGTACTTC

abundance: many
d_gene: NA
v_gene: TRBV10-3
j_gene: TRBJ2-7
CDR3aa: CAIKSDTYEQYF
CDR3nt: TGTGCCATCAAAAGCGACACCTACGAGCAGTACTTC

abundance: few
d_gene: TRBD2
v_gene: TRBV3-1
j_gene: TRBJ2-7
CDR3aa: CASSQGGGPYEQYF
CDR3nt: TGTGCCAGCAGCCAAGGGGGAGGGCCGTACGAGCAGTACTTC

abundance: many
d_gene: NA
v_gene: TRBV28
j_gene: TRBJ2-4
CDR3aa: CASSPRSTNIQYF
CDR3nt: TGTGCCAGCAGTCCCCGATCCACGAACATTCAGTACTTC

abundance: many
d_gene: NA
v_gene: TRBV11-3
j_gene: TRBJ1-1
CDR3aa: CASSWGTNTEAFF
CDR3nt: TGTGCCAGCAGCTGGGGTACGAACACTGAAGCTTTCTTT

abundance: many
d_gene: NA
v_gene: TRBV4-3
j_gene: TRBJ1-1
CDR3aa: CASSPNLATEAFF
CDR3nt: TGCGCCAGCAGCCCGAACCTGGCCACTGAAGCTTTCTTT

abundance: few
d_gene: NA
v_gene: TRBV7-6
j_gene: TRBJ2-3
CDR3aa: CASRLSAAVSTDTQYF
CDR3nt: TGTGCCAGCCGCTTATCGGCGGCAGTCAGCACAGATACGCAGTATTTT

abundance: NA
d_gene: NA
v_gene: TRBV5-4
j_gene: TRBJ2-3
CDR3aa: CAGGPEGTGTQYF
CDR3nt: TGTGCCGGAGGCCCCGAGGGCACAGGTACGCAGTATTTT

abundance: many
d_gene: NA
v_gene: TRBV12-3/TRBV12-4
j_gene: TRBJ2-5
CDR3aa: CASTPDRPETQYF
CDR3nt: TGTGCCAGCACCCCCGACCGTCCGGAGACCCAGTACTTC

abundance: NA
d_gene: NA
v_gene: TRBV7-3
j_gene: TRBJ2-7
CDR3aa: CASSLAGTCGRYPYEQYF
CDR3nt: TGTGCCAGCAGCTTAGCGGGGACTTGCGGCAGATATCCCTACGAGCAGTACTTC

abundance: many
d_gene: NA
v_gene: TRBV3-1
j_gene: TRBJ2-3
CDR3aa: CASSQAKGSTDTQYF
CDR3nt: TGTGCCAGCAGCCAAGCAAAGGGGTCGACAGATACGCAGTATTTT

abundance: many
d_gene: NA
v_gene: TRBV6-2/TRBV6-3
j_gene: TRBJ2-3
CDR3aa: CASSYPASFSDTQYF
CDR3nt: TGTGCCAGCAGTTACCCGGCTAGCTTCTCAGATACGCAGTATTTT

abundance: many
d_gene: NA
v_gene: TRBV28
j_gene: TRBJ2-7
CDR3aa: CASRVWGQSSYEQYF
CDR3nt: TGTGCCAGTCGCGTTTGGGGACAAAGCTCCTACGAGCAGTACTTC

abundance: NA
d_gene: NA
v_gene: TRBV24-1
j_gene: TRBJ2-7
CDR3aa: CATKYSGSSYEQYF
CDR3nt: TGTGCCACAAAGTATAGCGGCAGCTCCTACGAGCAGTACTTC

abundance: few
d_gene: NA
v_gene: TRBV9
j_gene: TRBJ2-3
CDR3aa: CASSDRGRPEDTQYF
CDR3nt: TGTGCCAGCAGCGACCGGGGACGCCCGGAAGATACGCAGTATTTT

abundance: many
d_gene: TRBD1
v_gene: TRBV15
j_gene: TRBJ1-1
CDR3aa: CATSRGQGAAEAFF
CDR3nt: TGTGCCACCAGCAGGGGACAGGGGGCGGCTGAAGCTTTCTTT

abundance: many
d_gene: TRBD2
v_gene: TRBV10-3
j_gene: TRBJ2-3
CDR3aa: CAISPGLVSFTDTQYF
CDR3nt: TGTGCCATCAGTCCCGGACTAGTATCTTTCACAGATACGCAGTATTTT

abundance: NA
d_gene: NA
v_gene: TRBV7-9
j_gene: TRBJ2-5
CDR3aa: CAGSHLSSGTAQETQYF
CDR3nt: TGTGCCGGCAGCCATCTTAGTAGCGGGACAGCTCAAGAGACCCAGTACTTC

abundance: many
d_gene: NA
v_gene: TRBV7-6
j_gene: TRBJ2-1
CDR3aa: CASSFGDGEQFF
CDR3nt: TGTGCCAGCAGCTTCGGGGACGGGGAGCAGTTCTTC

abundance: many
d_gene: TRBD1
v_gene: TRBV6-1
j_gene: TRBJ1-1
CDR3aa: CASSASYDRVEAFF
CDR3nt: TGTGCCAGCAGTGCGTCCTACGACAGGGTTGAAGCTTTCTTT

abundance: many
d_gene: NA
v_gene: TRBV7-9
j_gene: TRBJ2-7
CDR3aa: CASSFTSSTYEQYF
CDR3nt: TGTGCCAGCAGCTTTACTAGCTCTACCTACGAGCAGTACTTC

abundance: many
d_gene: NA
v_gene: TRBV6-1
j_gene: TRBJ2-1
CDR3aa: CASSRSYNEQFF
CDR3nt: TGTGCCAGCAGCCGATCCTACAATGAGCAGTTCTTC

abundance: NA
d_gene: TRBD2
v_gene: TRBV12-3/TRBV12-4
j_gene: TRBJ2-3
CDR3aa: CARSLAGGLGTDTQYF
CDR3nt: TGTGCCAGAAGTTTGGCGGGAGGGCTCGGCACAGATACGCAGTATTTT

abundance: many
d_gene: TRBD1
v_gene: TRBV6-1
j_gene: TRBJ2-7
CDR3aa: CASRRTGEVVHEQYF
CDR3nt: TGTGCCAGCAGGAGGACAGGGGAGGTAGTCCACGAGCAGTACTTC

abundance: many
d_gene: NA
v_gene: TRBV4-1
j_gene: TRBJ2-4
CDR3aa: CASRGGEAKNIQYF
CDR3nt: TGCGCCAGCAGGGGCGGAGAGGCCAAAAACATTCAGTACTTC

abundance: many
d_gene: TRBD2
v_gene: TRBV6-6
j_gene: TRBJ2-2
CDR3aa: CASSYSKGAGRGELFF
CDR3nt: TGTGCCAGCAGTTACTCGAAAGGAGCGGGAAGGGGGGAGCTGTTTTTT

abundance: NA
d_gene: TRBD2
v_gene: TRBV19
j_gene: TRBJ2-1
CDR3aa: CASSVDRDYSTNEQFF
CDR3nt: TGTGCCAGTAGTGTTGACCGGGACTACTCCACCAATGAGCAGTTCTTC

abundance: NA
d_gene: NA
v_gene: TRBV7-9
j_gene: TRBJ1-2
CDR3aa: CASSLRDSPNYGYTF
CDR3nt: TGTGCCAGCAGCTTACGGGACTCCCCTAACTATGGCTACACCTTC

abundance: few
d_gene: NA
v_gene: TRBV6-1
j_gene: TRBJ1-5
CDR3aa: CSSSEAAGVQPQHF
CDR3nt: TGTTCCAGCAGTGAAGCGGCAGGGGTTCAGCCCCAGCATTTT